This TCR beta chain is from a study of molecular identifiers for immune sequencing clone quantification. There are many counts of this clonotype. Antigen: not known. General study results and limits: Researchers reportedly could pick up spiked Jurkat TCR RNA from one cell mixed into one million naive cells.

TCRdb ran MiXCR on the PCR reads and lists one entry per CDR3 protein. The sample lists about 640,000 distinct CDR3 sequences, less than 20% seen once, with about 0.9% in the top ten. The length of the CDR3 is 18 residues. Germline V gives CDR1 SNHLY, CDR2 FYNNEI. V lost 6 bases to trimming and J lost 4 bases, with 22 bases between them. The chain uses TRBV2 and TRBJ2-6; D gene uncertain. What was sequenced was naive CD8+ T cells from blood, with Jurkat cell RNA spiked in. Documented subset: FACS-sorted CD8+CD4-CCR7+CD45RA+ naive T cells. This sequence originates from a human donor in good health. Some libraries in this study had Jurkat cell RNA spiked in. The CDR3, as DNA: TGTGCCAGCAGCGGCGGATACTCCTCCGTCGAGGGGGCCAACGTCCTGACTTTC. Translated: CASSGGYSSVEGANVLTF.